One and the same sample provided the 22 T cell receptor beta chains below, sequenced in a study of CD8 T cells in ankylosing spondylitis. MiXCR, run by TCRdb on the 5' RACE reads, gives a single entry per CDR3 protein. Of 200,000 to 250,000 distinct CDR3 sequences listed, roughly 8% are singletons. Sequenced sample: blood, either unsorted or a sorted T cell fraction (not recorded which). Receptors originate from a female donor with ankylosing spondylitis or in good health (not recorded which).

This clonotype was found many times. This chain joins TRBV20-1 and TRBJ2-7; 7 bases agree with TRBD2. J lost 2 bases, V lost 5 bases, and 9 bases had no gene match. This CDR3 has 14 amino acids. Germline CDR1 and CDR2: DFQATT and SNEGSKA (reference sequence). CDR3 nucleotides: TGCAGTGCTCGGTACACTAGCGCGCCCTACGAGCAGTACTTC. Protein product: CSARYTSAPYEQYF.

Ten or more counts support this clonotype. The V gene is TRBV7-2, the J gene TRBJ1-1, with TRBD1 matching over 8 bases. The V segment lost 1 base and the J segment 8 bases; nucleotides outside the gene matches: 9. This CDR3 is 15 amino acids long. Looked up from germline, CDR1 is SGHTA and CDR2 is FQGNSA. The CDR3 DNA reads TGTGCCAGCAGCTTAGTGGGACAGGCCGGATACGAAGCTTTCTTT. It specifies CASSLVGQAGYEAFF.

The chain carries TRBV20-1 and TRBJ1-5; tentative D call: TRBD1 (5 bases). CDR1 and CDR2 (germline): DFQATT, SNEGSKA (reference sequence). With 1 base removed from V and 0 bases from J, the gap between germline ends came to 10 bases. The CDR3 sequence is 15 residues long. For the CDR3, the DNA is TGCAGTGCTAGAGGGGGGTCGGGTAGCAATCAGCCCCAGCATTTT. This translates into CSARGGSGSNQPQHF.

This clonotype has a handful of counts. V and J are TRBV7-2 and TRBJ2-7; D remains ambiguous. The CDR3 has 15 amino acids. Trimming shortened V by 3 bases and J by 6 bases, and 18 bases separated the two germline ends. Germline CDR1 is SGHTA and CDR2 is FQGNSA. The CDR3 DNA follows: TGTGCCAGCAGCTTGGGGATGAGGCCCCGAGGCGAGCAGTACTTC. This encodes CASSLGMRPRGEQYF.

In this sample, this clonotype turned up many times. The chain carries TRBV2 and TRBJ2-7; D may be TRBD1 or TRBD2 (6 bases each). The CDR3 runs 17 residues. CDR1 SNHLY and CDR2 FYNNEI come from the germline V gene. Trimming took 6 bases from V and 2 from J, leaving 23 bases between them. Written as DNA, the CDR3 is TGTGCCAGCAGAGAGGGGGTAGCGGTCGATCTTACCTACGAGCAGTACTTC. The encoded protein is CASREGVAVDLTYEQYF.

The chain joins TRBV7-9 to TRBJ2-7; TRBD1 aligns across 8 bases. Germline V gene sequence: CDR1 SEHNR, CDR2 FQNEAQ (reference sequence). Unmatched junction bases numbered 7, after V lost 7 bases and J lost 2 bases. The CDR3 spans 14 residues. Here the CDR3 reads CASKSGTGTYEQYF. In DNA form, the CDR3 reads TGTGCCAGCAAGTCGGGGACAGGAACCTACGAGCAGTACTTC.

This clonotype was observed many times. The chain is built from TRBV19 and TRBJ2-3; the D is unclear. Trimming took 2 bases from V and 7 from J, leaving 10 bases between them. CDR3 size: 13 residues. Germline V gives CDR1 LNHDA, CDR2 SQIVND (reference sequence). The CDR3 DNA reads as TGTGCCAGTAGTATAAGACTGGCAAATACGCAGTATTTT. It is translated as CASSIRLANTQYF. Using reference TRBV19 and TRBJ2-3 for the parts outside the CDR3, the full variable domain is DGGITQSPKYLFRKEGQNVTLSCEQNLNHDAMYWYRQDPGQGLRLIYYSQIVNDFQKGDIAEGYSVSREKKESFPLTVTSAQKNPTAFYLCASSIRLANTQYFGPGTRLTVL.

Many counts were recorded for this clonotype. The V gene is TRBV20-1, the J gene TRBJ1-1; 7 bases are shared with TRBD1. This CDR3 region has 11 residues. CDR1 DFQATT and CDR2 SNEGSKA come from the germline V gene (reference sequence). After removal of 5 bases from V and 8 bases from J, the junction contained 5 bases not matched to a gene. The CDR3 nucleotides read TGCAGTGCTGCGACAGGGAACGAAGCTTTCTTT. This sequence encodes CSAATGNEAFF.

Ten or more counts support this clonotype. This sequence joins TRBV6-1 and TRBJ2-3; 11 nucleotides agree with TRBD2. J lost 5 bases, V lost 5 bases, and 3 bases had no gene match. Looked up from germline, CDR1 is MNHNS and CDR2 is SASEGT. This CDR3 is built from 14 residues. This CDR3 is CASSSGTSGDTQYF. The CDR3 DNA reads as TGTGCCAGCAGTAGCGGGACTAGCGGAGATACGCAGTATTTT.

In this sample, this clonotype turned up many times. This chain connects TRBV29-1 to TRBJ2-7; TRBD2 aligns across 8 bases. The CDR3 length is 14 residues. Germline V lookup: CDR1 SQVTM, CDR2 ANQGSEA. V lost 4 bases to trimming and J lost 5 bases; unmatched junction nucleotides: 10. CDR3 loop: CSVVGKRERNEQYF. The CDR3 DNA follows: TGCAGCGTTGTTGGCAAGCGGGAGCGAAACGAGCAGTACTTC.

CDR3 coding DNA: TGCGCCAGCAGCTTGAGGGAGCGGACCAGATCCTACAATGAGCAGTTCTTC. Amino acid sequence: CASSLRERTRSYNEQFF. The chain employs TRBV5-1 and TRBJ2-1; TRBD2 is a possible D gene (5 bases). V lost 1 base to trimming and J lost 1 base, with 15 bases between them. The CDR3 is 17 amino acids. Germline CDR1 SGHRS, CDR2 YFSETQ.

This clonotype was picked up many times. As DNA, the CDR3 is TGTGCCAGCAGCTTGGGTAGGGCGGGGGAGCAGTACTTC. Translated, it gives CASSLGRAGEQYF. V usage is TRBV5-4 and J usage is TRBJ2-7; tentatively, D is TRBD2 (6 bases). The V gene lost 0 bases and the J gene lost 7 bases, with 11 bases spanning the gap. This CDR3 contains 13 residues. The germline gives CDR1 SGHNT, CDR2 YYREEE (reference sequence).

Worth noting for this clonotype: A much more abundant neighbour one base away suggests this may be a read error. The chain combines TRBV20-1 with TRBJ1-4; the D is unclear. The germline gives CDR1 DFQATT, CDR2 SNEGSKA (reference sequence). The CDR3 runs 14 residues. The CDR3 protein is CSAREAADYEKLLF. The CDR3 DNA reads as TGCAGTGCTAGAGAGGCAGCCGACTATGAAAAACTGCTTTTT.

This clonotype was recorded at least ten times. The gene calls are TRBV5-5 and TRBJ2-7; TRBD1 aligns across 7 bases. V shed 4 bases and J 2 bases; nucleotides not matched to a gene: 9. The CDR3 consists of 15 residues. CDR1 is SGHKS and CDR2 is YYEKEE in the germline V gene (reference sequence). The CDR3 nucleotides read TGTGCCAGCAGCGCCAGACAGGGCACCACCTACGAGCAGTACTTC. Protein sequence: CASSARQGTTYEQYF.

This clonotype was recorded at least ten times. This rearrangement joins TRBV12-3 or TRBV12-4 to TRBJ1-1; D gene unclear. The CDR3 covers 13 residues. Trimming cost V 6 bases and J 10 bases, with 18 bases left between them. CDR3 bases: TGTGCCAGCAGCACGGACGGTTGGGAGGCAGCTTTCTTT. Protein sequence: CASSTDGWEAAFF.

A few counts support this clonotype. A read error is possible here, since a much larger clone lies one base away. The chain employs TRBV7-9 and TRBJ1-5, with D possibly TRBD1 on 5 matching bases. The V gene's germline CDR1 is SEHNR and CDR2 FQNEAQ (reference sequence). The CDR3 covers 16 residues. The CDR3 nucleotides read TGTTCCAGCAGCGATGGCCTCTGGGGGAGAAATCAGCCCCAGCATTTT. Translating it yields CSSSDGLWGRNQPQHF.

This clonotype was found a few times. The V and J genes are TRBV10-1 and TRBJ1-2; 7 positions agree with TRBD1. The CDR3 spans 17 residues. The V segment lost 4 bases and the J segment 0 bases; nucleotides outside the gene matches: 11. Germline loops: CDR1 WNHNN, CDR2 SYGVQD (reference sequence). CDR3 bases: TGCGCCAGCAGTGGGGACAGAGGACCATTAGCTAACTATGGCTACACCTTC. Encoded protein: CASSGDRGPLANYGYTF.

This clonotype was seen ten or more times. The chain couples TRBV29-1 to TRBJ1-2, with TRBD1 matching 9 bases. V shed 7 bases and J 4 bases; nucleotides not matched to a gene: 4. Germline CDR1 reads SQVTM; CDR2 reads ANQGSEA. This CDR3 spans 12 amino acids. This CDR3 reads CSAYRGLYGYTF. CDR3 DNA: TGCAGCGCTTACAGGGGGCTCTATGGCTACACCTTC. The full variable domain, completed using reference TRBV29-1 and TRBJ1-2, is SAVISQKPSRDICQRGTSLTIQCQVDSQVTMMFWYRQQPGQSLTLIATANQGSEATYESGFVIDKFPISRPNLTFSTLTVSNMSPEDSSIYLCSAYRGLYGYTFGSGTRLTVV.

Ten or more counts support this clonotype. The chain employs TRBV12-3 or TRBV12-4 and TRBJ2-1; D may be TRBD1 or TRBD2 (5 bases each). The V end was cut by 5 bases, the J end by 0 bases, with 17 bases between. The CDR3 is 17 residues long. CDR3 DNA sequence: TGTGCCAGCAGTCTCTCTACAGGACTTGGCTCCTACAATGAGCAGTTCTTC. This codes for CASSLSTGLGSYNEQFF.

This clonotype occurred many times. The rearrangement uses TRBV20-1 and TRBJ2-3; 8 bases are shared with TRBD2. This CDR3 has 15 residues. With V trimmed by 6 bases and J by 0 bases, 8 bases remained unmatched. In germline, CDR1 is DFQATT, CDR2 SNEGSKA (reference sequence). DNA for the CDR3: TGCAGTGCCAACACGAGACTAGCGAGCACAGATACGCAGTATTTT. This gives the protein CSANTRLASTDTQYF.

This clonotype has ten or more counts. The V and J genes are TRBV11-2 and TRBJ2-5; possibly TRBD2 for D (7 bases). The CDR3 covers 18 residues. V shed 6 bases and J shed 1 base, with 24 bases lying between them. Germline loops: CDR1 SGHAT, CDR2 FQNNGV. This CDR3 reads CASSWWGPTAGVQETQYF. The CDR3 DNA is TGTGCCAGCAGTTGGTGGGGGCCCACGGCGGGAGTCCAAGAGACCCAGTACTTC.

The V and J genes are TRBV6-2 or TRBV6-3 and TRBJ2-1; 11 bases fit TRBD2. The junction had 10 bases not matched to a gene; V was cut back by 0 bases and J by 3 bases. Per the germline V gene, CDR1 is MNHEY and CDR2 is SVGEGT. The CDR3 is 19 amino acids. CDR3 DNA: TGTGCCAGCAGTTACTCGGCTAGCGGGAGGTCGTCGAACTACAATGAGCAGTTCTTC. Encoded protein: CASSYSASGRSSNYNEQFF.